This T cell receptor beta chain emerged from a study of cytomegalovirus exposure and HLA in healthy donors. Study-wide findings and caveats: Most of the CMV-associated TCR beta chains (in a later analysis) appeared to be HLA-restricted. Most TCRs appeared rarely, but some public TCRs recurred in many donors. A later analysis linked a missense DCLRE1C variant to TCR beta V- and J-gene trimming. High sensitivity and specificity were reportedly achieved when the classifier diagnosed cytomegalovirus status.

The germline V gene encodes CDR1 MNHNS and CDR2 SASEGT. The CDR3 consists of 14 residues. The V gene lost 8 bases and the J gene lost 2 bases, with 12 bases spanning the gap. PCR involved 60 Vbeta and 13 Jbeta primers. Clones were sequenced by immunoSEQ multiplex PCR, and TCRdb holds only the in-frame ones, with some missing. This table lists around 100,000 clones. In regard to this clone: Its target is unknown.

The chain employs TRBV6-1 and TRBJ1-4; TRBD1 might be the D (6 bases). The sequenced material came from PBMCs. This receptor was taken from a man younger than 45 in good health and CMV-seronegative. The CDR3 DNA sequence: TGTGCCAGCGTAAAGGGGGAGACTAATGAAAAACTGTTTTTT. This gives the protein CASVKGETNEKLFF.